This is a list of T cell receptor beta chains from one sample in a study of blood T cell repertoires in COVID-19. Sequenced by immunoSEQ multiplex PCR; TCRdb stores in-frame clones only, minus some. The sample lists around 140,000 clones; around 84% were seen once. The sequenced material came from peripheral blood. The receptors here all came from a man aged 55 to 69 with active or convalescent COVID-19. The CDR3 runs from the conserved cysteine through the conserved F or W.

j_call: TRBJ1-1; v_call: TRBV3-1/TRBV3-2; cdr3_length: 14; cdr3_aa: CASSQVEGGTKAFF
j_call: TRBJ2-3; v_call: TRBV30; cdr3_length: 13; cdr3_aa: CAWSFRQADTQYF
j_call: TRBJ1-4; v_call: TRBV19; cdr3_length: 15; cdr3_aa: CASSIKGGTNEKLFF
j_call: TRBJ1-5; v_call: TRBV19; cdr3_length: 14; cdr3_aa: CASTGILSNQPQHF
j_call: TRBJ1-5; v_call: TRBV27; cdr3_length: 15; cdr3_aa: CASSVASYSNQPQHF
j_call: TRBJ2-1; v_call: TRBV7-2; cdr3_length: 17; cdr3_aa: CASSPTGGASTGNEQFF
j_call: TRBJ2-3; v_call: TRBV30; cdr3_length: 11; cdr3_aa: CATHSVGTQYF
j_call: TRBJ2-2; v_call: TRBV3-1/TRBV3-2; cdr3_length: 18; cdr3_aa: CASSLETTEDRETGELFF
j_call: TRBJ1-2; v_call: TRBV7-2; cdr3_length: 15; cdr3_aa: CASSGEGGGTYGYTF
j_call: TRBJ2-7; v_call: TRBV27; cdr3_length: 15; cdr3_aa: CASSLMATGVYEQYF
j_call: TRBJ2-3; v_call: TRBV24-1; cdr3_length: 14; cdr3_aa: CATMDWRGTDTQYF
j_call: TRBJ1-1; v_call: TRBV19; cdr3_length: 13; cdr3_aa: CASSDRGYTEAFF
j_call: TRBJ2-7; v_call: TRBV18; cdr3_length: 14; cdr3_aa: CASSPGTGNYEQYF
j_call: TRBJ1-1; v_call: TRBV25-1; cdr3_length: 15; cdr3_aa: CATDRVQGARTEAFF
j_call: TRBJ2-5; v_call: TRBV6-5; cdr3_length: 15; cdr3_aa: CASRIRLAGQETQYF
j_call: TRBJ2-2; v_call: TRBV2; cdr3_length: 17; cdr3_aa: CASREDKSVHGTGELFF
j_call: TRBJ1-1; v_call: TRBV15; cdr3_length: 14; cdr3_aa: CATSRAGGGTEAFF
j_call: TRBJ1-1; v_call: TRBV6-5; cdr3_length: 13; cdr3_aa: CASREDTFTEAFF
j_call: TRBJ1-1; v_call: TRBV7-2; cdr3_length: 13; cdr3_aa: CASSLTPGTEAFF
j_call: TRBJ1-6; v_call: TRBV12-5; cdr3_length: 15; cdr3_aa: CASGLVGQGNSPLHF
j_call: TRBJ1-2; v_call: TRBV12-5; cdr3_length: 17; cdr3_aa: CASGLVLNPGGIYGYTF
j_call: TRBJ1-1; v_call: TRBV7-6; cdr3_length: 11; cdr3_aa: CASSLAVGAFF
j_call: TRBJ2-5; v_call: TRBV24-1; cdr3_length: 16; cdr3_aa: CATSDPVGALGETQYF
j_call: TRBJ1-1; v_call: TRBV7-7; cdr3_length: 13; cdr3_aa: CASSLQENTEAFF
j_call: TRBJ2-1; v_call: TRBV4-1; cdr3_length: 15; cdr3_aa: CASSQGLVMGNEQFF
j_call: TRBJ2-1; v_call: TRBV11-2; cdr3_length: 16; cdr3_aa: CASSLNVGRAFNEQFF
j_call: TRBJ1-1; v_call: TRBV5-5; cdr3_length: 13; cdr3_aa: CASSLSVNTEAFF
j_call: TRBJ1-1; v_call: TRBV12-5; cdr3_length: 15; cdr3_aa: CASGLVVGGNTEAFF
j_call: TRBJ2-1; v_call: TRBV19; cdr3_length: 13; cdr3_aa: CASSYQLAGGLFF
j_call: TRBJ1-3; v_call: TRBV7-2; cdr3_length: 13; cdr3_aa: CASSTDSLNTIYF
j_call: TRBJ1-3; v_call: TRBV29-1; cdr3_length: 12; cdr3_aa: CSVRTGGNTIYF
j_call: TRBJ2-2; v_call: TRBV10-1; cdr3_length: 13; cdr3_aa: CASRTANTGELFF
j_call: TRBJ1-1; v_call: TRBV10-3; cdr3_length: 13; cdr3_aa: CAISLEPNTEAFF
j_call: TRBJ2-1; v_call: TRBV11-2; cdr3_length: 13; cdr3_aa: CASSSGPLNEQFF
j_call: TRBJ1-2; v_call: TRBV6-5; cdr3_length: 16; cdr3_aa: CASSYEGADSLDGYTF
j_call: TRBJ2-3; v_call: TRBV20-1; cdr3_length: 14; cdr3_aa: CSASWTQYTDTQYF
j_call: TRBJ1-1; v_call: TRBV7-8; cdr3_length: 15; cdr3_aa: CASSARAGWGTEAFF
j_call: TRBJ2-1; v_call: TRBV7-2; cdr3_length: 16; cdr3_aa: CASSRGGFASRDEQFF
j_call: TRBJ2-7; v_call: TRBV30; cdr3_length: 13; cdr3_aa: CAWSAGGPYEQYF
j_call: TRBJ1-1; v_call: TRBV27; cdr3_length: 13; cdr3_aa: CASSAGTDIEAFF
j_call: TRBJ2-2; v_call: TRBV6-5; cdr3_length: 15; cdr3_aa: CASRLTGQNTGELFF
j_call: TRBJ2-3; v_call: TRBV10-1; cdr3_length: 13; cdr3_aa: CASRSSSADTQYF
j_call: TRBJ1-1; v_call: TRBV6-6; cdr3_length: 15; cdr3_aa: CASRPPEGQNTEAFF
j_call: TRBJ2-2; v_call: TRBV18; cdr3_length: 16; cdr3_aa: CASSPPDTGGNGELFF
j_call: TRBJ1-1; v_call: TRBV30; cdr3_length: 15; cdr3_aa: CAWSRQPPYYYEAFF
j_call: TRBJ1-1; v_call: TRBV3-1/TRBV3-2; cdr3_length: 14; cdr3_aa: CASIQGGMNTEAFF
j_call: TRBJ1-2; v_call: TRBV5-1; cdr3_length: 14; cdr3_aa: CASSSGTGNYGYTF
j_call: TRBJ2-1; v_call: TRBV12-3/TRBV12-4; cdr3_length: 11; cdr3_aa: CASRRTGEQFF
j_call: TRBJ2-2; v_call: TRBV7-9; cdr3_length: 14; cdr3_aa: CASSLKRPTGELFF